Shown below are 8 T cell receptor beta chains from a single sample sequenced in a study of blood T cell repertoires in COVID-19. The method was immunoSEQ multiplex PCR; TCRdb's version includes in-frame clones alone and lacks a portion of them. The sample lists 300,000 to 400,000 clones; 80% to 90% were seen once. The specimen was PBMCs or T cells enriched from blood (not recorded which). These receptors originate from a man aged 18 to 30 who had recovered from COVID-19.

The CDR3 coding sequence is TGCGCCAGCAGCCAAGTCGGAGACAGGGCCTACGAGCAGTACTTC. Translation gives CASSQVGDRAYEQYF. J is TRBJ2-7 and V is TRBV4-1; 7 bases line up with TRBD1. From germline, CDR1 is MGHRA and CDR2 YSYEKL. This CDR3 has 15 residues. The V gene end was trimmed by 1 base and the J gene end by 2 bases; junction bases not matched to a gene: 5.

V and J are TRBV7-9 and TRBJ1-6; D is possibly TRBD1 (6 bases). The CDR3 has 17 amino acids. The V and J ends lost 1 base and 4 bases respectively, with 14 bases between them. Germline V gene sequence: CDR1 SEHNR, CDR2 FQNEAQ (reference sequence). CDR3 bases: TGTGCCAGCAGCTTAGGCGGGGGGCGCGGATATAATTCACCCCTCCACTTT. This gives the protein CASSLGGGRGYNSPLHF.

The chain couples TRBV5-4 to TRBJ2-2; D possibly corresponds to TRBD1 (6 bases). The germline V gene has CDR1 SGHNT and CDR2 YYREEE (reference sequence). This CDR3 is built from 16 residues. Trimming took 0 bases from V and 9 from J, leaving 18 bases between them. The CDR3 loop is CASSLAAGQIHRELFF. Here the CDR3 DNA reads TGTGCCAGCAGCTTGGCCGCCGGACAGATACACCGGGAGCTGTTTTTT.

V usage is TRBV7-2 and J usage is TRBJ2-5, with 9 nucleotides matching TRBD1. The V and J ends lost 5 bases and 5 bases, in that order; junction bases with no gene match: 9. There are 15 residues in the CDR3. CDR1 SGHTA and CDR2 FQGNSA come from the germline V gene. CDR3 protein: CASSTRTGDYETQYF. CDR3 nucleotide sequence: TGTGCCAGCAGCACCCGGACAGGGGATTACGAGACCCAGTACTTC.

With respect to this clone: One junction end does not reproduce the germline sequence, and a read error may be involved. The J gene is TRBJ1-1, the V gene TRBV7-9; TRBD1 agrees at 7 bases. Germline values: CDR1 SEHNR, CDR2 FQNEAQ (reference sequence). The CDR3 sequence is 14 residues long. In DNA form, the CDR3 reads TGTGCCAGCAACTTAACCCCAGGGGGCACTGAAGCTTTCTTT. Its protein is CASNLTPGGTEAFF.

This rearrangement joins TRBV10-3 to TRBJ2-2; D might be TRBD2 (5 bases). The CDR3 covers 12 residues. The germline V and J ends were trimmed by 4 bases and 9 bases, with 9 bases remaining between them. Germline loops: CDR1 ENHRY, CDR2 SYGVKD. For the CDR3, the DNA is TGTGCCATCAGTGCTCGGGGAAGGGAGCTGTTTTTT. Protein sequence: CAISARGRELFF.

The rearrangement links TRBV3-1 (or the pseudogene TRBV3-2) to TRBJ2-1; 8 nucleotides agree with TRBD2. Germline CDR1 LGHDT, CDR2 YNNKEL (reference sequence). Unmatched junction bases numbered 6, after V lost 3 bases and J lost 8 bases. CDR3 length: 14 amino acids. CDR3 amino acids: CASSQGLGRDEQFF. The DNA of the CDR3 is TGTGCCAGCAGCCAGGGACTAGGACGAGATGAGCAGTTCTTC.

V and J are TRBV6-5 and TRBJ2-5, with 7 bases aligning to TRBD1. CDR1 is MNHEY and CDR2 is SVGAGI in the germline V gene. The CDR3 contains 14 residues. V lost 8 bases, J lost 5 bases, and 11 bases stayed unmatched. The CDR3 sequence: CASGRQGGWETQYF. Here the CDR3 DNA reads TGTGCCAGCGGAAGACAGGGCGGTTGGGAGACCCAGTACTTC.